Here is one T cell receptor (beta chain) with its context. In the authors' workflow: Amplification of reference gene primers provided the estimated nucleated cell counts. The data were produced by immunoSEQ multiplex PCR, yet TCRdb's version contains in-frame clones alone and is incomplete. V, J and clone size derive from that table, while D and trimming were established from the DNA sequence. The sample has about 300,000 clones, about 85% seen once; the top ten hold 5.5% to 7%. This entry is derived from a study of blood T cell repertoires in COVID-19. Overall study context: The United States, Italy and Spain supplied acute and convalescent COVID-19 samples.

For recovered donors of Cohort 3, there were two negative PCRs, clearance, or symptom resolution. Germline-derived CDR1 and CDR2 are DFQATT and SNEGSKA (reference sequence). This CDR3 spans 13 amino acids. Germline trimming cut 3 bases from V and 7 bases from J; bases unmatched to any gene: 8. This receptor was taken from a woman in her twenties or thirties who had recovered from COVID-19. The sequencing sample was made of PBMCs or T cells enriched from blood (not recorded which). J is TRBJ1-2 and V is TRBV20-1; 7 nucleotides agree with TRBD1. This CDR3 reads CSASRAAGGGYTF. The DNA of the CDR3 is TGCAGTGCTAGTCGGGCGGCAGGGGGTGGCTACACCTTC.